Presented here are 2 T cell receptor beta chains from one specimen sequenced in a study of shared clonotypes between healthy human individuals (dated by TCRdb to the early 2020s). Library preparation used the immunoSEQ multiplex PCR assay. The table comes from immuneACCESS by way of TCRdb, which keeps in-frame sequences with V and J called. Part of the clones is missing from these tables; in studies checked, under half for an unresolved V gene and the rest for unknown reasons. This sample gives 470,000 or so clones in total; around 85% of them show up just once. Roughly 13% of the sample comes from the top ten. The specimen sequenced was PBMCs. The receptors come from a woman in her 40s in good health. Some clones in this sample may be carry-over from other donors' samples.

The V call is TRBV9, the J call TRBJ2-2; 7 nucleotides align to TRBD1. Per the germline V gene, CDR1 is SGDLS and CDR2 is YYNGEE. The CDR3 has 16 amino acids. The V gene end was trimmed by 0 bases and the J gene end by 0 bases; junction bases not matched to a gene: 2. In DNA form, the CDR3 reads TGTGCCAGCAGCGTAGGTCAGGGGGCGAACACCGGGGAGCTGTTTTTT. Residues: CASSVGQGANTGELFF.

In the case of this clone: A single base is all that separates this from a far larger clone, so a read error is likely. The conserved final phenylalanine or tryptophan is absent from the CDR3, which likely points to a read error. Written as DNA, the CDR3 is TGTGCCACCAGCAGATTCTCATTCTCTGGGGCCAACGTCCTGACTCTC. It yields the protein CATSRFSFSGANVLTL. V gene TRBV15 combines with J gene TRBJ2-6; D not resolved. This CDR3 has 16 residues. V lost 2 bases, J lost 0 bases, and 8 bases lay in between. Germline CDR1 reads LNHNV; CDR2 reads YYDKDF (reference sequence).